The rows below give T cell receptor beta chains drawn from one sample of a study of response to subunit inactivated influenza vaccine. In TCRdb, the RT-PCR reads were re-called with MiXCR into one record per CDR3 protein. The sample lists fewer than 650,000 distinct CDR3 sequences, about an eighth seen once, with about an eighth in the top ten. The sample here was PBMCs from blood, taken 45 days after vaccination. The receptors here all came from a man in his fifties who received an inactivated influenza vaccine. Both conserved end residues are part of each CDR3. Each record gives: J gene, D gene, V gene, clone size, CDR3 protein, CDR3 DNA. A D gene is named only where the DNA matches it firmly. Clone size is shown for a subset of rows, as once, few, many or a class of expanded clone.

TRBJ2-5 | TRBD2 | TRBV28 | few | CASSLGGDQETQYF | TGTGCCAGCAGTTTAGGGGGGGACCAAGAGACCCAGTACTTC
TRBJ2-5 | - | TRBV24-1 | - | CATSDLKKRAESQETQYF | TGTGCCACCAGTGATTTGAAAAAACGGGCAGAAAGTCAAGAGACCCAGTACTTC
TRBJ2-1 | - | TRBV4-1 | - | CTSSQEGGTPYNEQFF | TGCACCAGCAGCCAAGAGGGCGGAACCCCGTACAATGAGCAGTTCTTC
TRBJ2-5 | - | TRBV12-3/TRBV12-4 | - | CASSFLQETQYF | TGTGCCAGCAGTTTTCTACAAGAGACCCAGTACTTC
TRBJ2-3 | TRBD2 | TRBV20-1 | many | CSARSHETSRTDTQYF | TGCAGTGCTAGGTCCCACGAGACTAGCCGCACAGATACGCAGTATTTT
TRBJ2-7 | - | TRBV7-8 | many | CASSSGGHYEQYF | TGTGCCAGCAGCTCCGGGGGCCATTACGAGCAGTACTTC
TRBJ2-2 | - | TRBV24-1 | many | CATSDARDRITGELFF | TGTGCCACCAGTGATGCCCGGGACCGCATAACCGGGGAGCTGTTTTTT
TRBJ2-1 | - | TRBV6-1 | few | CASSRRVGTTYNEQFF | TGTGCCAGCAGTCGAAGAGTGGGGACAACCTACAATGAGCAGTTCTTC
TRBJ2-5 | TRBD2 | TRBV2 | - | CASNGEGQETQYF | TGTGCCAGCAATGGGGAGGGGCAAGAGACCCAGTACTTC
TRBJ2-7 | - | TRBV2 | once | CVSSSTSATSYEQYF | TGTGTCAGCAGTTCTACTTCAGCGACCTCCTACGAGCAGTACTTC
TRBJ1-2 | - | TRBV20-1 | few | CSAAPDLRGYTF | TGCAGTGCCGCCCCCGACTTGCGGGGCTACACCTTC
TRBJ1-1 | - | TRBV20-1 | - | CSAPDTRTEAFF | TGCAGTGCTCCCGACACCCGCACTGAAGCTTTCTTT
TRBJ2-4 | - | TRBV28 | few | CASSSPRIPKNIQYF | TGTGCCAGCAGTTCTCCTCGGATCCCCAAAAACATTCAGTACTTC
TRBJ1-1 | TRBD1 | TRBV12-3/TRBV12-4 | many | CASSLRTGGLTEAFF | TGTGCCAGCAGTTTGAGGACAGGGGGCCTCACTGAAGCTTTCTTT
TRBJ2-5 | TRBD2 | TRBV7-8 | - | CASSLLATSGQETQYF | TGTGCCAGCAGCCTCCTCGCCACTAGCGGACAAGAGACCCAGTACTTC
TRBJ1-6 | TRBD1 | TRBV7-2 | few | CASSPRTGRSSPLHF | TGTGCCAGCAGCCCCCGGACAGGGCGGAGTTCACCCCTCCACTTT
TRBJ2-2 | TRBD2 | TRBV19 | - | CASAPLAAGTGELFF | TGTGCCAGTGCTCCTCTAGCGGCCGGCACCGGGGAGCTGTTTTTT
TRBJ1-3 | - | TRBV7-2 | - | CASSPSNTIYF | TGTGCCAGCAGCCCAAGTAACACCATATATTTT
TRBJ1-4 | - | TRBV7-8 | few | CASSPKVFTTTNEKLFF | TGTGCCAGCAGCCCTAAAGTATTCACAACAACTAATGAAAAACTGTTTTTT
TRBJ2-1 | - | TRBV24-1 | many | CATSDLRQEQFF | TGTGCCACCAGTGATTTGCGGCAGGAGCAGTTCTTC